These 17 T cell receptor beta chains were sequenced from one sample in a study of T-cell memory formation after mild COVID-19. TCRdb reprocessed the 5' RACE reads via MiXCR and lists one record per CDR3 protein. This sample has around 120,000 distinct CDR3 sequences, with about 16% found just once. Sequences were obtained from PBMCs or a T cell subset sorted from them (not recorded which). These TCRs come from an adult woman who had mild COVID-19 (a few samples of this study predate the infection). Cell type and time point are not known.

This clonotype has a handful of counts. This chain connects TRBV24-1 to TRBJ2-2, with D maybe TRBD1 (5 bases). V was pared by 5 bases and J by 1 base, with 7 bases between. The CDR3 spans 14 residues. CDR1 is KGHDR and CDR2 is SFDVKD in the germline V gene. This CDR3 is CATSGTGNTGELFF. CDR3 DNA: TGTGCCACCAGTGGAACAGGGAACACCGGGGAGCTGTTTTTT.

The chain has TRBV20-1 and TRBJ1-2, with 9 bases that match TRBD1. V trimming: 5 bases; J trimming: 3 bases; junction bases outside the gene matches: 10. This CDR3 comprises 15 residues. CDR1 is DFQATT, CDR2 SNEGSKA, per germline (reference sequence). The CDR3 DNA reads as TGCAGTGCTTCTGACAACAGGGGGCAGGACTATGGCTACACCTTC. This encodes CSASDNRGQDYGYTF.

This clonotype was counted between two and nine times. CDR3 nucleotides: TGCAGCGTCAAAGGGGGGGCGGGATACAATGAGCAGTTCTTC. Its translation is CSVKGGAGYNEQFF. The V gene is TRBV29-1, the J gene TRBJ2-1, with D possibly matching TRBD2 (7 bases). The CDR3 runs to 14 residues. Germline V gives CDR1 SQVTM, CDR2 ANQGSEA. Deletions cut 6 bases from V and 4 bases from J, with 16 bases between.

The CDR3 sequence: CASGQGLSYEQYF. DNA for the CDR3: TGTGCCAGCGGTCAGGGCCTCTCCTACGAGCAGTACTTC. The V and J genes are TRBV27 and TRBJ2-7; D possibly corresponds to TRBD1 (5 bases). CDR1 MNHEY and CDR2 SMNVEV come from the germline V gene (reference sequence). The CDR3 is 13 amino acids. Trimming removed 8 bases at V and 0 bases at J, with 11 bases between.

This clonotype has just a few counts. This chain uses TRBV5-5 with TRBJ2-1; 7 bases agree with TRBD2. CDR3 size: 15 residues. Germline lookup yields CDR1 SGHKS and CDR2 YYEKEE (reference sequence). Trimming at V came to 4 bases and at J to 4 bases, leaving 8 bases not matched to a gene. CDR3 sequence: CASSRGTSEYNEQFF. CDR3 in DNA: TGTGCCAGCAGCCGGGGAACTAGCGAATACAATGAGCAGTTCTTC.

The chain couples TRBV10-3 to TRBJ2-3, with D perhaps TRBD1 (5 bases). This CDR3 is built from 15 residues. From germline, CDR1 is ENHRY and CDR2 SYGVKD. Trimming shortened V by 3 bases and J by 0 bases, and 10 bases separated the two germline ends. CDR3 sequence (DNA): TGTGCCATCAGTGATCGACAGTCCAGCACAGATACGCAGTATTTT. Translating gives CAISDRQSSTDTQYF.

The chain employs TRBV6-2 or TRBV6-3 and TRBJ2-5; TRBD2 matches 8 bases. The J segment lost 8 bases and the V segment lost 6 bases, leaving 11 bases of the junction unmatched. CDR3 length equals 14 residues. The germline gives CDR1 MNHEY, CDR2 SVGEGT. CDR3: CASRPRGATVTQYF. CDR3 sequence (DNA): TGTGCCAGCAGACCGCGGGGGGCTACAGTCACCCAGTACTTC.

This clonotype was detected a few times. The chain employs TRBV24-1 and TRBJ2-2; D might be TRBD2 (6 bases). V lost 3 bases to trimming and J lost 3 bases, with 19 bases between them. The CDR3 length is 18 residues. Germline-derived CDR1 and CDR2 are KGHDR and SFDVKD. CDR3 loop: CATSDPSPAGFDTGELFF. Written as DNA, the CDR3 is TGTGCCACCAGTGATCCCAGCCCGGCGGGATTCGACACCGGGGAGCTGTTTTTT.

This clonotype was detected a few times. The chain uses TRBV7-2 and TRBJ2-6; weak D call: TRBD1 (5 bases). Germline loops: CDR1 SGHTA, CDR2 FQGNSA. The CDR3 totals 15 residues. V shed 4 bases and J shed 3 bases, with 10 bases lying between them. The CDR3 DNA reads TGTGCCAGCAGCTCACAGGCGTATGGGGCCAACGTCCTGACTTTC. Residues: CASSSQAYGANVLTF.

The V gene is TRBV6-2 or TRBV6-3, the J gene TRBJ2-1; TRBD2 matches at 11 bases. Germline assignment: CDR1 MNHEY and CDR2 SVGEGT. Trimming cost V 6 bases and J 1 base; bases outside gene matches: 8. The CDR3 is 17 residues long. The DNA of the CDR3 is TGTGCCAGCAGGGCACTAGGACTAGCGGGTTCCTACAATGAGCAGTTCTTC. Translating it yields CASRALGLAGSYNEQFF.

The CDR3 sequence: CASSLVGLETQYF. DNA of the CDR3: TGTGCCAGCAGTTTGGTAGGGCTTGAGACCCAGTACTTC. V is TRBV12-3 or TRBV12-4 and J is TRBJ2-5; D not resolved. This CDR3 spans 13 amino acids. Trimming removed 3 bases from V and 5 bases from J, with 10 bases in between.

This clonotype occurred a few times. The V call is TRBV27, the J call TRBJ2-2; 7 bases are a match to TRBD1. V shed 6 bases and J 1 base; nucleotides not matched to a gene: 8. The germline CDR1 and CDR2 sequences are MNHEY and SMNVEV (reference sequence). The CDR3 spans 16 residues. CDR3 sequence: CASSRSTGMNTGELFF. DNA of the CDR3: TGTGCCAGCAGCCGATCGACAGGGATGAACACCGGGGAGCTGTTTTTT.

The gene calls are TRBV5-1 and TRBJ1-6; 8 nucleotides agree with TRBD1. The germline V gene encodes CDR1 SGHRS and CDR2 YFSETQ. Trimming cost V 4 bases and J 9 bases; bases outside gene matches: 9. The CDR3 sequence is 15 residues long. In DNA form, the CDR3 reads TGCGCCAGCAGCCCGGACAGGGCGATTTCTTCACCCCTCCACTTT. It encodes CASSPDRAISSPLHF.

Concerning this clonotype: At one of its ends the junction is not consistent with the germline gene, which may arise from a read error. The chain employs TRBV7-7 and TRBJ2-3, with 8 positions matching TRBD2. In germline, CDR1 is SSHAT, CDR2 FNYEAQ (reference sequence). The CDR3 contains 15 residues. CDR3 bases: TGTGCTAGCAGCTCGAGCAGACTAGCGACAGATACGCAGTATTTT. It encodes CASSSSRLATDTQYF.

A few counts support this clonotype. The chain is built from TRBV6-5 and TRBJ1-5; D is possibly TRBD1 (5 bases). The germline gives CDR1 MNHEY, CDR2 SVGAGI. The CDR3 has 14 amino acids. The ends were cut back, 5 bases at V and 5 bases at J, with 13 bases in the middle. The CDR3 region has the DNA TGTGCCAGCAGTCGGGGCGCGCGGTATCAGCCCCAGCATTTT. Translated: CASSRGARYQPQHF.

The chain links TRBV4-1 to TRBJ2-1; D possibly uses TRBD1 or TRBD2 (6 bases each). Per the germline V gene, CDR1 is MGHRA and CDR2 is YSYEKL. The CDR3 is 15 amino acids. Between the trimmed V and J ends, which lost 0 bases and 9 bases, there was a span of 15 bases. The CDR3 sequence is CASSQDRGLAREQFF. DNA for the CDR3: TGCGCCAGCAGCCAAGATCGGGGGCTAGCTCGTGAGCAGTTCTTC.

As DNA, the CDR3 is TGTGCCAGCAGCTCAGAGGGGAACAATGAGCAGTTCTTC. Translation: CASSSEGNNEQFF. The chain is built from TRBV13 and TRBJ2-1; D is tentatively TRBD1 or TRBD2 (5 bases each). The V end was cut by 4 bases, the J end by 5 bases, with 9 bases between. Germline V CDR1 and CDR2: PRHDT, FYEKMQ (reference sequence). The length of the CDR3 is 13 residues.